The 10 T cell receptor beta chains presented below share a single source sample, sequenced in a study of T-cell memory formation after mild COVID-19. A single record per CDR3 protein comes from TCRdb applying MiXCR to the 5' RACE reads. This sample has about 390,000 distinct CDR3 sequences, with 16% found just once. The sample taken for sequencing was PBMCs or a T cell subset sorted from them (not recorded which). These receptors were taken from a man younger than 35 who had mild COVID-19 (a few samples of this study predate the infection). Cell type and time point are not known.

The chain joins TRBV5-1 to TRBJ1-1; D is perhaps TRBD1 (5 bases). The CDR3 contains 14 residues. The ends were cut back, 0 bases at V and 11 bases at J, with 17 bases in the middle. The V gene's germline CDR1 is SGHRS and CDR2 YFSETQ. CDR3: CASSLEAGMGSAFF. The CDR3 DNA reads as TGCGCCAGCAGCTTGGAGGCAGGGATGGGGTCGGCTTTCTTT.

The rearrangement uses TRBV13 and TRBJ1-1; D gene unclear. Trimming removed 2 bases from V and 7 bases from J, with 5 bases in between. Germline assignment: CDR1 PRHDT and CDR2 FYEKMQ (reference sequence). This CDR3 is built from 11 residues. In DNA, the CDR3 is TGTGCCAGCAGCTTATCGGATGAAGCTTTCTTT. Its translation: CASSLSDEAFF.

This chain uses TRBV9 with TRBJ1-1; D not certain. CDR3 length: 15 amino acids. Trimming shortened V by 0 bases and J by 2 bases, and 11 bases separated the two germline ends. The germline gives CDR1 SGDLS, CDR2 YYNGEE. The CDR3: CASSVVPDGNTEAFF. The CDR3 coding sequence is TGTGCCAGCAGCGTAGTTCCGGATGGCAACACTGAAGCTTTCTTT.

The chain is built from TRBV5-1 and TRBJ2-1; D is unresolved. Trimming stripped 7 bases from V and 4 bases from J, with 12 bases between. The CDR3 has 13 amino acids. Germline V lookup: CDR1 SGHRS, CDR2 YFSETQ. In DNA, the CDR3 is TGCGCCAGCCGGCCCCGGGCGTACAATGAGCAGTTCTTC. It translates to CASRPRAYNEQFF.

The V and J genes are TRBV5-1 and TRBJ2-6; D possibly corresponds to TRBD2 (6 bases). This CDR3 spans 15 amino acids. Trimming stripped 7 bases from V and 0 bases from J, with 11 bases between. Germline assignment: CDR1 SGHRS and CDR2 YFSETQ. The CDR3 DNA reads as TGCGCCAGCCACCCCGGGGGCTCTGGGGCCAACGTCCTGACTTTC. Its protein product is CASHPGGSGANVLTF.

The V and J genes are TRBV6-2 or TRBV6-3 and TRBJ1-4; possibly TRBD1 for D (5 bases). Trimming stripped 6 bases from V and 2 bases from J, with 13 bases between. CDR1 and CDR2 from the germline V gene are MNHEY and SVGEGT. The CDR3 is 15 amino acids. The CDR3 bases are TGTGCCAGCAGCACCCCCGGGGCGACTAATGAAAAACTGTTTTTT. Its protein is CASSTPGATNEKLFF.

A few counts support this clonotype. The chain carries TRBV6-4 and TRBJ2-1; unclear D gene. The CDR3 totals 13 residues. V was pared by 2 bases and J by 9 bases, with 11 bases between. Germline V gene sequence: CDR1 MRHNA, CDR2 SNTAGT. CDR3 protein: CASSDDRRGEQFF. In DNA, the CDR3 is TGTGCCAGCAGTGACGACCGGCGCGGTGAGCAGTTCTTC.

This clonotype was counted between two and nine times. The gene calls are TRBV28 and TRBJ2-1; a weak D match, TRBD1 (6 bases). The V end lost 5 bases, the J end lost 9 bases, and 20 bases lay between the germline ends. The CDR3 loop spans 15 amino acids. The germline V gene has CDR1 MDHEN and CDR2 SYDVKM. CDR3 in amino acids: CASSSRGLRASEQFF. DNA of the CDR3: TGTGCCAGCAGTAGTAGGGGGTTACGCGCATCTGAGCAGTTCTTC.

The chain carries TRBV20-1 and TRBJ1-5; unclear D gene. This CDR3 region has 13 residues. V was shortened by 3 bases and J by 4 bases, with 10 bases between the two germline ends. Germline V CDR1 and CDR2: DFQATT, SNEGSKA (reference sequence). The DNA for the CDR3 is TGCAGTGCTAGGGTCGAGTTGAATCAGCCCCAGCATTTT. Translating it yields CSARVELNQPQHF.

This clonotype was detected a few times. The chain is built from TRBV7-8 and TRBJ2-3; TRBD2 is a possible D gene (6 bases). V lost 0 bases, J lost 0 bases, and 10 bases lay in between. In germline, CDR1 is SGHVS, CDR2 FQNEAQ. The CDR3 has 16 residues. CDR3 nucleotides: TGTGCCAGCAGCTTAGCCGGGACTGCTAGCACAGATACGCAGTATTTT. Translated: CASSLAGTASTDTQYF.